The entry that follows covers one TCR beta chain sequence. Original analysis: Cell counts per sample came from amplifying reference gene primers. Sequencing was performed with immunoSEQ multiplex PCR; in TCRdb, only in-frame clones are kept and a portion is missing. The V and J calls and clone size were taken over from that table, and D and trimming were inferred from the DNA. There are 200,000 to 250,000 clones in the sample; around 82% occur only once, and 7% to 8.5% lies in the top ten. The entry originates in a study of blood T cell repertoires in COVID-19. Trimming removed 7 bases from V and 4 bases from J, with 14 bases in between. The CDR3 runs to 13 residues.

This rearrangement joins TRBV12-3 or TRBV12-4 to TRBJ2-7; tentative D call: TRBD1 (6 bases). The material sequenced was PBMCs or T cells enriched from blood (not recorded which). The clonotype originates from a woman aged 40 to 49 with acute COVID-19. CDR3 sequence: CASTQDRPYEQYF. For the CDR3, the DNA is TGTGCCAGCACTCAGGACAGACCATACGAGCAGTACTTC.